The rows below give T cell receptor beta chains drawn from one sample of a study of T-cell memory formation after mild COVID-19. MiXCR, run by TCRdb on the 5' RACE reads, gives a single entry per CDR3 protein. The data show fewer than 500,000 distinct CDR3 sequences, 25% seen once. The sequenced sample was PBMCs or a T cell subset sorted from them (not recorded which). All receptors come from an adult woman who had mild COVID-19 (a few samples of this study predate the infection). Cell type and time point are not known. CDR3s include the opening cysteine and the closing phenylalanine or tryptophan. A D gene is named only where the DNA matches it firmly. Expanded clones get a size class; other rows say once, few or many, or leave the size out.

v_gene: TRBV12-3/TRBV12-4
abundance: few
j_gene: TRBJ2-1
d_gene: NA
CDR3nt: TGTGCCAGCAGTTTTGGTGTGCAAAGGTTCTTC
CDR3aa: CASSFGVQRFF

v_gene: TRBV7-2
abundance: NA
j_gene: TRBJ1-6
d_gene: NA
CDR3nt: TGTGCCAGCAGCTCGACAGGAAACTATAATTCACCCCTCCACTTT
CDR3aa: CASSSTGNYNSPLHF

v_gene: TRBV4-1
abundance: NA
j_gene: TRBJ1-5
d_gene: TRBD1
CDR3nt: TGCGCCAGCAGCCACGTCGGGACAGCAGAGTATAGCAATCAGCCCCAGCATTTT
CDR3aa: CASSHVGTAEYSNQPQHF

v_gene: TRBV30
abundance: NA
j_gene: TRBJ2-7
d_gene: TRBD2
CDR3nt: TGTGCCTGGAGTGGAGCGGGGGGACTATCCTACGAGCAGTACTTC
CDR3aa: CAWSGAGGLSYEQYF

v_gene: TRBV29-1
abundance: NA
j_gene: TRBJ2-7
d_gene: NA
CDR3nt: TGCAGCGTGCCCGCCGCCAATTGGCCCTACGAGCAGTACTTC
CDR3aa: CSVPAANWPYEQYF

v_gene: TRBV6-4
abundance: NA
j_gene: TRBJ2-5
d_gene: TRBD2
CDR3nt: TGTGCCAGCAGTGGGGCCCCTTCGGAGCGGGAGGTCCAAGAGACCCAGTACTTC
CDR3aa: CASSGAPSEREVQETQYF

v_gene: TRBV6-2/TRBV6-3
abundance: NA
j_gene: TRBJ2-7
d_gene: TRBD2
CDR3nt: TGTGCCAGCAGCATGAGCGGGAGCCGAAACGAGCAGTACTTC
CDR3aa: CASSMSGSRNEQYF

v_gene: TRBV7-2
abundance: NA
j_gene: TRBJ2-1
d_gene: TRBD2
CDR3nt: TGTGCCAGCAGAAATTTAGCGGGAGGACGCAACAATGAGCAGTTCTTC
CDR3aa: CASRNLAGGRNNEQFF

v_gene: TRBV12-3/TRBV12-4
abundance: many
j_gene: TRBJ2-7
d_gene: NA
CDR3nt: TGTGCCAGTTCGAGGGGGGGCTCCTCCTACGAGCAGTACTTC
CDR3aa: CASSRGGSSYEQYF

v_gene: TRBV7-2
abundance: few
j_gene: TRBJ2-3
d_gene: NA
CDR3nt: TGTGCCTGCAGGGGTTTTGGGCACACAGATACGCAGTATTTT
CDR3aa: CACRGFGHTDTQYF

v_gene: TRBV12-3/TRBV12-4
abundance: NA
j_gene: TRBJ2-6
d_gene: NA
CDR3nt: TGTGCCAGCATGCCCTTATTGAAAAGGTCTGGGGCTGGGGCCAACGTCCTGACTTTC
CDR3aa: CASMPLLKRSGAGANVLTF

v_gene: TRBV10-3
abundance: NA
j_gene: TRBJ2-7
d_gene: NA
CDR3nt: TGTGCCATCAGTGAGATGGGCTACGAGCAGTACTTC
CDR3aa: CAISEMGYEQYF

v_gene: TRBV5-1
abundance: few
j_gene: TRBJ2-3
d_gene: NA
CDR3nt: TGCGCCAGCAGCTCCCGACTAGAGTCTGATACGCAGTATTTT
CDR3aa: CASSSRLESDTQYF

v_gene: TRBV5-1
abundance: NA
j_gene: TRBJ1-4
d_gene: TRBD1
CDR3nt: TGCGCCAGCAGGCTACCGGGACAGGGAGTATATGAAAAACTGTTTTTT
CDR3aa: CASRLPGQGVYEKLFF

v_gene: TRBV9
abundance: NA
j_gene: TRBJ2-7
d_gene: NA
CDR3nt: TGTGCCAGCAGCGTAATGGGGATCCTCGAGCAGTACTTC
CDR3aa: CASSVMGILEQYF

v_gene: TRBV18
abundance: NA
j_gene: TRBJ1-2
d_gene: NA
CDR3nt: TGTGCCAGCTCACCTATTAGAAGTACTAACTATGGCTACACCTTC
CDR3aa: CASSPIRSTNYGYTF

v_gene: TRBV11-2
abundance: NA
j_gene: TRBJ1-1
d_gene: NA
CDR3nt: TGTGCCAGCAGCCCCTCCCTGGCGGGGACTGAAGCTTTCTTT
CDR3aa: CASSPSLAGTEAFF

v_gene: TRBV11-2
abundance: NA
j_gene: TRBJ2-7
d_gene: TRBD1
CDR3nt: TGTGCCAGCAGCTTGAACCGGGACAGGGCATCGTACTTC
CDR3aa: CASSLNRDRASYF

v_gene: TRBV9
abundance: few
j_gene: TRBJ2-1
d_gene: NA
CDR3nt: TGTGCCAGCAGCGTGGCCGGGGACGATGAGCAGTTCTTC
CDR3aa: CASSVAGDDEQFF

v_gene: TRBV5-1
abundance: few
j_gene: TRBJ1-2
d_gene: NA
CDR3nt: TGCGCCAGCAGCTCCGAAGGATCCTATGGCTACACCTTC
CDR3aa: CASSSEGSYGYTF

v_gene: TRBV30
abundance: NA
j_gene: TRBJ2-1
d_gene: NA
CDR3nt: TGTGCCTGGAGTGTATTGGTCGCGGGGCCCAATGAGCAGTTCTTC
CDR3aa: CAWSVLVAGPNEQFF

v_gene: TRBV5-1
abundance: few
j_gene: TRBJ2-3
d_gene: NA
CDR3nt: TGCGCCAGCAGCCCCGGGAACCGGGCAGATACGCAGTATTTT
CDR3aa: CASSPGNRADTQYF

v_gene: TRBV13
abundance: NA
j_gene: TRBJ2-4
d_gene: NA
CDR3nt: TGTGCCAGCAGCTTACACGGAGGTCAGCACTTC
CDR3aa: CASSLHGGQHF

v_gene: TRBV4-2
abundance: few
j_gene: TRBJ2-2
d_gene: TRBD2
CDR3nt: TGTGCCAGCAGCCAAGATCCGGGGGGGGCCACCGGGGAGCTGTTTTTT
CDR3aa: CASSQDPGGATGELFF

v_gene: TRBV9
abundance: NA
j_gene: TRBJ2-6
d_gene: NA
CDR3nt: TGTGCCAGCAGCGTAGAACAGGGATTAGGTGGGGCCAACGTCCTGACTTTC
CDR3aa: CASSVEQGLGGANVLTF

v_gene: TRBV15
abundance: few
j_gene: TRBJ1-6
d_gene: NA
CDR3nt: TGTGCCACCAGCAGTGGACAGAGGACTTCACCCCTCCACTTT
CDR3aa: CATSSGQRTSPLHF

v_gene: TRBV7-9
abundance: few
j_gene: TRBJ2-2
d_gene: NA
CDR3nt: TGTGCCAGCAGCCCCGAGGCCTATCCTCGCACCGGGGAGCTGTTTTTT
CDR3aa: CASSPEAYPRTGELFF

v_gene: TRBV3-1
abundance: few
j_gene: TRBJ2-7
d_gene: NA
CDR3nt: TGTGCCAGCAGTCAAGATATAGGACAGAACTACGAGCAGTACTTC
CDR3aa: CASSQDIGQNYEQYF

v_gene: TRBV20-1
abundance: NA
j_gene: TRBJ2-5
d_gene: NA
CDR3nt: TGCAGTGCCAGGACACCGCCCCAAGAGACCCAGTACTTC
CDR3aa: CSARTPPQETQYF

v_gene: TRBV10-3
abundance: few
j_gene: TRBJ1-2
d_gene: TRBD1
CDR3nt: TGTGCCACCCGAACAGGGGGCTATGGCTACACCTTC
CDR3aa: CATRTGGYGYTF

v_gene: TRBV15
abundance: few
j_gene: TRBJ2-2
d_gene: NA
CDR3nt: TGTGCCACCAGCCCCCGAGGGGGACTGAACACCGGGGAGCTGTTTTTT
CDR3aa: CATSPRGGLNTGELFF

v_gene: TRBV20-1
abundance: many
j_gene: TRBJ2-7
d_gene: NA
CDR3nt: TGCAGTGCTGAAAGGGACACAAACTCCTACGAGCAGTACTTC
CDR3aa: CSAERDTNSYEQYF

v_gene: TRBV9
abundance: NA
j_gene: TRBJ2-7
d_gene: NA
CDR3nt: TGTGCCAGCAGCGTAGCGAGCGGATTCTCCTACGAGCAGTACTTC
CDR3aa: CASSVASGFSYEQYF

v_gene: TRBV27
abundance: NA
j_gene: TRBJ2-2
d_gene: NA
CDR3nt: TGTGCCAGCACTAAGGACTGGGGGAGCACCGGGGAGCTGTTTTTT
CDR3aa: CASTKDWGSTGELFF

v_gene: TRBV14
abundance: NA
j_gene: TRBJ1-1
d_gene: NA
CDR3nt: TGTGCCAGCAGCCAGGGTTATATTTATGCTTTCTTT
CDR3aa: CASSQGYIYAFF

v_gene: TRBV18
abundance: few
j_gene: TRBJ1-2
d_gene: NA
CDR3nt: TGTGCCAGCTCACCCGGGGAGTTCTATGGCTACACCTTC
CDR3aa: CASSPGEFYGYTF

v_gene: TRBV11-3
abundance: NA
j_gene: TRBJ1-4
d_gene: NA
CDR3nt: TGTGCCAGCAGCTCGTACCAACGAGGTGAAAAACTGTTTTTT
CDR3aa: CASSSYQRGEKLFF